This T cell receptor (beta chain) was captured in a study of CD8 T cells in ankylosing spondylitis. Overall study findings and caveats: Disease-associated clonotypes exhibited CD8+ identity and were relatively infrequent in peripheral blood. The clones that were linked to disease were reported to be significantly enriched in matched synovial fluid samples from ankylosing spondylitis patients. Blood from ankylosing spondylitis patients appeared to carry a characteristic roughly 8-variant TCR beta motif.

Remarks on this clonotype: Its antigen is unidentified.

TCRdb ran MiXCR on the 5' RACE reads and lists one entry per CDR3 protein. The sample consists of 350,000 or so distinct CDR3 sequences, around 8% of them appearing once. V lost 3 bases to trimming and J lost 5 bases, with 15 bases between them. CDR3 size: 15 residues. Germline V gene sequence: CDR1 SGDLS, CDR2 YYNGEE. The sequencing input was blood, either unsorted or a sorted T cell fraction (not recorded which). V usage is TRBV9 and J usage is TRBJ2-1, with D tentatively TRBD2 (6 bases). The TCR comes from a male donor with ankylosing spondylitis. CDR3 protein: CASSEDAGRHNEQFF. In nucleotides, the CDR3 is TGTGCCAGCAGCGAAGACGCGGGGCGACACAATGAGCAGTTCTTC.